The sequence of this T cell receptor beta chain was determined in a study of blood T cell repertoires in COVID-19. This clone has only a few counts. The CDR3 has 14 residues. In Seattle, patients joined the study during active infection and were tracked longitudinally. In the source study's methods: The authors estimated nucleated cell counts from reference gene primer amplification. TCRdb's copy holds only in-frame clones and misses some; the assay was immunoSEQ multiplex PCR. From that table come the V and J calls and clone size; the DNA was used to work out D and trimming. The sample comprises under 400,000 clones, about 89% of which are singletons, and under 11% rests with the top ten.

The chain uses TRBV21-1 and TRBJ2-3; no DNA check was done on the table's D call, TRBD2. TRBV21-1 is a known pseudogene. The sequencing input was peripheral blood. This receptor was identified in a woman aged 25-40 years with COVID-19, enrolled during active disease. CDR3 in amino acids: CASRTSGSTDTQYF. The CDR3 bases are TGTGCCAGCAGGACTAGCGGGAGCACAGATACGCAGTATTTT.